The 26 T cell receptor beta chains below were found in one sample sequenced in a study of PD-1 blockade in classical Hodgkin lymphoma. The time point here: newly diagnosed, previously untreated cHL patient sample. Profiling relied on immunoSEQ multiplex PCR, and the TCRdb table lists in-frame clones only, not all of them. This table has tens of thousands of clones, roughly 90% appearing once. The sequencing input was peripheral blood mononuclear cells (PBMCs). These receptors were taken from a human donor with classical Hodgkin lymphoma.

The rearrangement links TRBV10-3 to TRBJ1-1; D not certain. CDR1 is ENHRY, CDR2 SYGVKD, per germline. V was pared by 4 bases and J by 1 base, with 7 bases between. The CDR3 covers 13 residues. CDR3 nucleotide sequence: TGTGCCATCAGTGCCAGCGCGAACACTGAAGCTTTCTTT. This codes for CAISASANTEAFF.

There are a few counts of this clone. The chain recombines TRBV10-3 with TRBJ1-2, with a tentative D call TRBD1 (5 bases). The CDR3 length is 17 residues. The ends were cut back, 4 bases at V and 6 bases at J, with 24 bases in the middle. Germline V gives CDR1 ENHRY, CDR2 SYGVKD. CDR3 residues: CAISGAGRSTGSHGYTF. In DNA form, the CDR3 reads TGTGCCATCAGTGGCGCAGGTCGTAGCACAGGCAGCCATGGCTACACCTTC.

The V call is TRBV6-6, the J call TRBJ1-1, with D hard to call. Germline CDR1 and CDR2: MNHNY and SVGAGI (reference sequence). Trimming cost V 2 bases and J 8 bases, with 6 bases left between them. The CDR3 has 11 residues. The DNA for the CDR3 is TGTGCCAGCAGTTACGTGGCGGAAGCTTTCTTT. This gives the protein CASSYVAEAFF.

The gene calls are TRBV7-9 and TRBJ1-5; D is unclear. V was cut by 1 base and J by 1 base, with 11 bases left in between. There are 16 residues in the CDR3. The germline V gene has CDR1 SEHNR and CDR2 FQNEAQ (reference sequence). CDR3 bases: TGTGCCAGCAGCTTAGGTAGGGAGGGAAGCAATCAGCCCCAGCATTTT. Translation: CASSLGREGSNQPQHF.

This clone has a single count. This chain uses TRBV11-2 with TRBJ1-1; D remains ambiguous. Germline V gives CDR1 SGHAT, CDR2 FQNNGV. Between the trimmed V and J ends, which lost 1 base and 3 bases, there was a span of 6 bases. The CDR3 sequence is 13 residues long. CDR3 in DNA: TGTGCCAGCAGCTTAGGGCGTTACACTGAAGCTTTCTTT. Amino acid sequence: CASSLGRYTEAFF. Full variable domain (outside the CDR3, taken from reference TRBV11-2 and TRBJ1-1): EAGVAQSPRYKIIEKRQSVAFWCNPISGHATLYWYQQILGQGPKLLIQFQNNGVVDDSQLPKDRFSAERLKGVDSTLKIQPAKLEDSAVYLCASSLGRYTEAFFGQGTRLTVV.

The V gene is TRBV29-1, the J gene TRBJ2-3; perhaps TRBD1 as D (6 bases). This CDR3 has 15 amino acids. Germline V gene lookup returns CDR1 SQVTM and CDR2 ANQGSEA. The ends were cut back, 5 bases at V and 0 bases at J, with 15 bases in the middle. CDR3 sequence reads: CSVSPGTRSTDTQYF. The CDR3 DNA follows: TGCAGCGTTAGTCCCGGGACACGGAGCACAGATACGCAGTATTTT.

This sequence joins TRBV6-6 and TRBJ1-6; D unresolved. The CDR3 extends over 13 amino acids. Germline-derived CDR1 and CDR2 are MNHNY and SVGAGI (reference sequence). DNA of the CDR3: TGTGTCGCTGGGGAGGGAATCAATTCACCCCTCCACTTT. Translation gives CVAGEGINSPLHF.

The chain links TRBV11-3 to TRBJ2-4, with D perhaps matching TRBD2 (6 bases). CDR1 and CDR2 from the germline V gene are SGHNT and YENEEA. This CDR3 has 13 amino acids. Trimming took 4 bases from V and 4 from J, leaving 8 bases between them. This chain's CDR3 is CASSYGGKNIQYF. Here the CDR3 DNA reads TGTGCCAGCAGCTACGGGGGAAAAAACATTCAGTACTTC.

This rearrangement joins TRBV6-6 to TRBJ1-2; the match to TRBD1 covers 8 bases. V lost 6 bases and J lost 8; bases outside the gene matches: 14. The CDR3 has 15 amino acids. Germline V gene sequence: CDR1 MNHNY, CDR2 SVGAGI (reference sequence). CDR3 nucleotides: TGTGCCAGCAGACGGGATTGGACAGGGTTAGGGGGCTACACCTTC. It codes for CASRRDWTGLGGYTF.

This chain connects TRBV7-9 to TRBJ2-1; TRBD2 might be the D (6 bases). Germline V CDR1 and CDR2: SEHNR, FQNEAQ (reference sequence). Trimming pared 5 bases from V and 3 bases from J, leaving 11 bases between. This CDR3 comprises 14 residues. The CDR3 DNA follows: TGTGCCAGCAGCCCGGGGGACCGCTACAATGAGCAGTTCTTC. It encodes CASSPGDRYNEQFF.

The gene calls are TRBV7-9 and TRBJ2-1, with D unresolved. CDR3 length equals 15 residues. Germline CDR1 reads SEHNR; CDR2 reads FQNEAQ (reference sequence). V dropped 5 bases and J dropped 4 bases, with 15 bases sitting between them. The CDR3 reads CASSPGRQKYNEQFF. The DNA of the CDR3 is TGTGCCAGCAGCCCCGGCAGGCAGAAGTACAATGAGCAGTTCTTC.

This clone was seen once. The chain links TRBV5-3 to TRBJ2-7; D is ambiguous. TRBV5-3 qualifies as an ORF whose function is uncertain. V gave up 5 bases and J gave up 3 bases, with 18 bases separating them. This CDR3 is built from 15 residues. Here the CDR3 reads CARSSVVKVDYEQYV. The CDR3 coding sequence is TGTGCCAGAAGTTCAGTTGTAAAGGTAGACTACGAGCAGTACGTC.

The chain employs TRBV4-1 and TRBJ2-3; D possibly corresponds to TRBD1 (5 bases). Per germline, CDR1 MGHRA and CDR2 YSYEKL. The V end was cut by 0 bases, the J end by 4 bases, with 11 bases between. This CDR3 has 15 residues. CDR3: CASSQEDKVADTQYF. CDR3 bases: TGCGCCAGCAGCCAAGAGGACAAGGTGGCAGATACGCAGTATTTT.

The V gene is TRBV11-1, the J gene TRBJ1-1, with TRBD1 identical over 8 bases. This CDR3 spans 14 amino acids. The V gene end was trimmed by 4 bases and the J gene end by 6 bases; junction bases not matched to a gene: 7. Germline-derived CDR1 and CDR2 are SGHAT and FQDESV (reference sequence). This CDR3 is CASSSWTGRAEAFF. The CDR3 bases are TGTGCCAGCAGCTCCTGGACAGGGAGGGCTGAAGCTTTCTTT.

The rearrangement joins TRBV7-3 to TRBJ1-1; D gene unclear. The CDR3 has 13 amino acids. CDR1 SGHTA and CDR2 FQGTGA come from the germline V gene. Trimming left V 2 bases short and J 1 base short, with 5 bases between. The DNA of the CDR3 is TGTGCCAGCAGCTTATTTAAGAACACTGAAGCTTTCTTT. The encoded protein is CASSLFKNTEAFF.

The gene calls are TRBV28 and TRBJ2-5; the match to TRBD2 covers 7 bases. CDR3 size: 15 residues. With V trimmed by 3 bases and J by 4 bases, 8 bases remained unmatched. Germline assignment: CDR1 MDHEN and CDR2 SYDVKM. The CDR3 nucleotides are TGTGCCAGCAGTTTGGGGGGGAGGGAGATAGAGACCCAGTACTTC. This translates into CASSLGGREIETQYF.

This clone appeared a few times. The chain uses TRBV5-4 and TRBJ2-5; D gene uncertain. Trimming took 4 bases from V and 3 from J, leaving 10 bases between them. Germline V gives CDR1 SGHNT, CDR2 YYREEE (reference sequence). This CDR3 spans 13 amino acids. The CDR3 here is CASSLWLEETQYF. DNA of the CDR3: TGTGCCAGCAGCCTCTGGCTCGAAGAGACCCAGTACTTC.

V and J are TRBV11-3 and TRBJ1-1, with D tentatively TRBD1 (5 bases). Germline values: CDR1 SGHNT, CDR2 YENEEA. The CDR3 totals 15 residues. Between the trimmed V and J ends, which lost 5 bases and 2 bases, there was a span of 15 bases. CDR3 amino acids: CASSPRDGGNTEAFF. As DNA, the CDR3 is TGTGCCAGCAGCCCGAGGGACGGGGGAAACACTGAAGCTTTCTTT.

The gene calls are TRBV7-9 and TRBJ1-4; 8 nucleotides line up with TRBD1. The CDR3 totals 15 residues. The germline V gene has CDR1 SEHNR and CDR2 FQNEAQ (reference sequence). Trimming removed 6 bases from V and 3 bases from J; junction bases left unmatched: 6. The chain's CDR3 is CASREQGGANEKLFF. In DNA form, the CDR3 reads TGTGCCAGCAGAGAACAGGGGGGAGCTAATGAAAAACTGTTTTTT. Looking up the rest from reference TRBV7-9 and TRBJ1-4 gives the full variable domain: DTGVSQNPRHKITKRGQNVTFRCDPISEHNRLYWYRQTLGQGPEFLTYFQNEAQLEKSRLLSDRFSAERPKGSFSTLEIQRTEQGDSAMYLCASREQGGANEKLFFGSGTQLSVL.

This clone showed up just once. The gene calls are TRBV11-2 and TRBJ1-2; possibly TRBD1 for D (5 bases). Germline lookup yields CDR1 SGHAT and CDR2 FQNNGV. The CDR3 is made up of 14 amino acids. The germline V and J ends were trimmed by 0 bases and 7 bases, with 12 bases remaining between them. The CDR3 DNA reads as TGTGCCAGCAGCTTAGATCGGGGGGACGGTGGCTACACCTTC. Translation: CASSLDRGDGGYTF.

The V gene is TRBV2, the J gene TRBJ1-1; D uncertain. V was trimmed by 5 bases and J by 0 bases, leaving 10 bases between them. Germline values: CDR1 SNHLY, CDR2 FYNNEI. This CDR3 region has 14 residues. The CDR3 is CASSTLTVNTEAFF. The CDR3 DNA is TGTGCCAGCAGTACGCTGACGGTGAACACTGAAGCTTTCTTT.

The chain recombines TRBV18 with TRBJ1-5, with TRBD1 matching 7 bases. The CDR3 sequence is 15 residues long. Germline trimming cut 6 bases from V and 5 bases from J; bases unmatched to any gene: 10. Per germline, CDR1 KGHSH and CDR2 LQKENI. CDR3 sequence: CASSSFGTADQPQHF. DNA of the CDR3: TGTGCCAGCTCTTCGTTCGGGACAGCCGATCAGCCCCAGCATTTT.

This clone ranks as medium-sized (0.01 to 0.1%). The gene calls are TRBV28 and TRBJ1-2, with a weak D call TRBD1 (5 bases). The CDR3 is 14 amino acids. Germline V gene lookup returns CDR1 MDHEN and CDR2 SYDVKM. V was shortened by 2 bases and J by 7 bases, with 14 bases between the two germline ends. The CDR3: CASSLGTPSGGYTF. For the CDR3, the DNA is TGTGCCAGCAGTTTAGGGACCCCCTCTGGTGGCTACACCTTC.

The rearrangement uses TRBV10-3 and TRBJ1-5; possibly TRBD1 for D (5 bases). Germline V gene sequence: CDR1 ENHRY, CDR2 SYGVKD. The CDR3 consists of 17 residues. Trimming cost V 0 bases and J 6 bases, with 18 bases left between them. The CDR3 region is CAISESYRAGRPQPQHF. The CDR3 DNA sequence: TGTGCCATCAGTGAGTCTTATAGGGCAGGGAGGCCTCAGCCCCAGCATTTT.

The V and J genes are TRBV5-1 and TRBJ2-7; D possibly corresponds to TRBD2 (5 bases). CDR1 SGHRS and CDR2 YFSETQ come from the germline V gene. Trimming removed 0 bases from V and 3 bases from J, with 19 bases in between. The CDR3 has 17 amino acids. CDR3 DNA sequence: TGCGCCAGCAGCTTGGAGCATTTATCCCCTAGCCACTACGAGCAGTACGTC. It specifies CASSLEHLSPSHYEQYV.

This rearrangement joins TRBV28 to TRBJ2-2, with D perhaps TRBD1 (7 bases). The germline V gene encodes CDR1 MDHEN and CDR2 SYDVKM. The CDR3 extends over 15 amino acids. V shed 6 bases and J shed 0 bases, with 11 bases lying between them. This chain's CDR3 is CASRRGQSNTGELFF. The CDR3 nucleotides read TGTGCCAGCAGGCGGGGACAGTCGAACACCGGGGAGCTGTTTTTT.